This is a list of T cell receptor beta chains from one sample in a study of Graves' ophthalmopathy and Graves' hyperthyroidism. TCRdb re-called the multiplex PCR reads through MiXCR, storing one row per CDR3 protein. Among about 500,000 distinct CDR3 sequences, about 35% were seen once, and the ten largest hold 3.5% to 4.5%. The sequenced material came from peripheral blood or thyroid tissue (not recorded which). The receptors stem from an adult man with Graves' hyperthyroidism. CDR3s include the opening cysteine and the closing phenylalanine or tryptophan. Fields, in order: V gene, J gene, clone size, D gene, CDR3 protein, CDR3 DNA. The D gene is left open where the match is weak. Where a row states a size, it is once, few, many or the class of an expanded clone; other rows omit it.

V gene: TRBV2; J gene: TRBJ2-7; clone size: many; D gene: -; CDR3 protein: CASSGSDSYEQYF; CDR3 DNA: TGTGCCAGCAGTGGTTCGGACAGCTACGAGCAGTACTTC
V gene: TRBV7-9; J gene: TRBJ2-6; clone size: -; D gene: -; CDR3 protein: CASRVQDNVLTF; CDR3 DNA: TGTGCCAGCAGAGTACAGGATAACGTCCTGACTTTC
V gene: TRBV29-1; J gene: TRBJ2-5; clone size: -; D gene: -; CDR3 protein: CSVDSQDF; CDR3 DNA: TGCAGCGTTGACTCACAGGACTTC
V gene: TRBV19; J gene: TRBJ1-2; clone size: many; D gene: TRBD1; CDR3 protein: CASSSADRGDYGYTF; CDR3 DNA: TGTGCCAGTAGTAGCGCCGACAGGGGTGACTATGGCTACACCTTC
V gene: TRBV29-1; J gene: TRBJ1-5; clone size: few; D gene: -; CDR3 protein: CSVEDGSNQPQHF; CDR3 DNA: TGCAGCGTTGAAGATGGTAGCAATCAGCCCCAGCATTTT
V gene: TRBV7-6; J gene: TRBJ2-5; clone size: -; D gene: -; CDR3 protein: CASLPGQETQYF; CDR3 DNA: TGTGCCAGTCTTCCGGGACAAGAGACCCAGTACTTC
V gene: TRBV29-1; J gene: TRBJ1-1; clone size: many; D gene: -; CDR3 protein: CSAETDASLAAFF; CDR3 DNA: TGCAGCGCCGAAACGGACGCCTCCTTGGCAGCTTTCTTT
V gene: TRBV20-1; J gene: TRBJ2-6; clone size: -; D gene: TRBD2; CDR3 protein: CSARPAGFTGEPGANVLTF; CDR3 DNA: TGCAGTGCTAGACCAGCGGGGTTCACCGGGGAACCTGGGGCCAACGTCCTGACTTTC
V gene: TRBV5-5; J gene: TRBJ1-6; clone size: -; D gene: TRBD1; CDR3 protein: CASSQGALNSPLHF; CDR3 DNA: TGTGCCAGCAGCCAGGGGGCCCTTAATTCACCCCTCCACTTT
V gene: TRBV25-1; J gene: TRBJ2-2; clone size: many; D gene: TRBD2; CDR3 protein: CASSDSGTNTGELFF; CDR3 DNA: TGTGCCAGCAGTGATAGCGGGACGAACACCGGGGAGCTGTTTTTT
V gene: TRBV24-1; J gene: TRBJ2-1; clone size: -; D gene: TRBD2; CDR3 protein: CATSDWTSGRASVNEQFF; CDR3 DNA: TGTGCCACCAGTGATTGGACTAGCGGGAGGGCCTCGGTCAATGAGCAGTTCTTC
V gene: TRBV20-1; J gene: TRBJ2-2; clone size: many; D gene: -; CDR3 protein: CSAPTQGTGELFF; CDR3 DNA: TGCAGTGCCCCGACCCAGGGAACCGGGGAGCTGTTTTTT
V gene: TRBV12-3/TRBV12-4; J gene: TRBJ1-1; clone size: -; D gene: -; CDR3 protein: CASSGEQGRTEAFF; CDR3 DNA: TGTGCCAGCAGTGGGGAGCAAGGAAGAACTGAAGCTTTCTTT
V gene: TRBV11-1; J gene: TRBJ2-2; clone size: many; D gene: -; CDR3 protein: CASIGLTGELFF; CDR3 DNA: TGTGCCAGCATCGGACTTACCGGGGAGCTGTTTTTT
V gene: TRBV11-2; J gene: TRBJ2-2; clone size: few; D gene: -; CDR3 protein: CASSLAVNTGELFF; CDR3 DNA: TGTGCCAGCAGCTTAGCCGTTAACACCGGGGAGCTGTTTTTT
V gene: TRBV7-9; J gene: TRBJ1-1; clone size: -; D gene: TRBD1; CDR3 protein: CASSLPTGLTEAFF; CDR3 DNA: TGTGCCAGCAGCTTGCCGACAGGGTTGACTGAAGCTTTCTTT
V gene: TRBV5-1; J gene: TRBJ1-2; clone size: many; D gene: -; CDR3 protein: CASSSLTGSYTF; CDR3 DNA: TGCGCCAGCAGCTCCCTGACAGGAAGCTACACCTTC
V gene: TRBV2; J gene: TRBJ1-3; clone size: -; D gene: TRBD1; CDR3 protein: CARADRASGNTIYF; CDR3 DNA: TGTGCCAGAGCGGACAGGGCCTCTGGAAACACCATATATTTT
V gene: TRBV5-1; J gene: TRBJ1-4; clone size: -; D gene: -; CDR3 protein: CASSPPGENEKLFF; CDR3 DNA: TGCGCCAGCAGCCCCCCGGGGGAGAATGAAAAACTGTTTTTT
V gene: TRBV10-3; J gene: TRBJ1-4; clone size: few; D gene: -; CDR3 protein: CASSEPPGRINEKLFF; CDR3 DNA: TGTGCCAGCAGTGAACCACCGGGACGGATTAATGAAAAACTGTTTTTT
V gene: TRBV10-2; J gene: TRBJ2-7; clone size: many; D gene: TRBD1; CDR3 protein: CASSPGTAKYF; CDR3 DNA: TGCGCCAGCAGTCCCGGGACAGCGAAGTACTTC
V gene: TRBV29-1; J gene: TRBJ2-2; clone size: -; D gene: TRBD1; CDR3 protein: CSVGQVNGELFF; CDR3 DNA: TGCAGCGTAGGACAGGTGAACGGGGAGCTGTTTTTT
V gene: TRBV4-1; J gene: TRBJ1-3; clone size: many; D gene: -; CDR3 protein: CASSQAGTLSGNTMYF; CDR3 DNA: TGCGCCAGCAGCCAAGCCGGGACATTATCTGGAAACACCATGTATTTT
V gene: TRBV29-1; J gene: TRBJ2-2; clone size: -; D gene: TRBD2; CDR3 protein: CSLAGTINTGELFF; CDR3 DNA: TGCAGCTTAGCCGGGACTATCAACACCGGGGAGCTGTTTTTT
V gene: TRBV7-8; J gene: TRBJ2-2; clone size: -; D gene: -; CDR3 protein: CASSFSQAYEQFF; CDR3 DNA: TGTGCCAGCAGCTTTTCCCAGGCGTATGAGCAGTTTTTT
V gene: TRBV29-1; J gene: TRBJ1-1; clone size: many; D gene: -; CDR3 protein: CSARLGVNTEAFF; CDR3 DNA: TGCAGCGCCCGGCTCGGGGTGAACACTGAAGCTTTCTTT
V gene: TRBV9; J gene: TRBJ2-7; clone size: many; D gene: -; CDR3 protein: CASSQGQLSYEQYF; CDR3 DNA: TGTGCCAGCAGCCAAGGACAGCTTTCCTACGAGCAGTACTTC
V gene: TRBV7-8; J gene: TRBJ2-5; clone size: -; D gene: -; CDR3 protein: CASSHTRGRTRQETQYF; CDR3 DNA: TGTGCCAGCAGCCATACCCGGGGCCGAACACGACAAGAGACCCAGTACTTC
V gene: TRBV7-6; J gene: TRBJ2-2; clone size: many; D gene: -; CDR3 protein: CASSLGPSGGGGELFF; CDR3 DNA: TGTGCCAGCAGCTTAGGTCCTAGCGGAGGGGGCGGGGAGCTGTTTTTT
V gene: TRBV6-1; J gene: TRBJ1-5; clone size: many; D gene: TRBD1; CDR3 protein: CASGDRAFQPQHF; CDR3 DNA: TGTGCCAGCGGGGACAGGGCTTTCCAGCCCCAGCATTTT
V gene: TRBV6-6; J gene: TRBJ1-5; clone size: many; D gene: -; CDR3 protein: CASSYRSRDYQPQHF; CDR3 DNA: TGTGCCAGCAGTTACCGGTCAAGGGATTATCAGCCCCAGCATTTT
V gene: TRBV19; J gene: TRBJ2-1; clone size: few; D gene: TRBD1; CDR3 protein: CASIGTGGYNEQFF; CDR3 DNA: TGTGCCAGTATCGGGACAGGGGGCTACAATGAGCAGTTCTTC
V gene: TRBV29-1; J gene: TRBJ2-2; clone size: -; D gene: -; CDR3 protein: CSARRPAGELFF; CDR3 DNA: TGCAGCGCCCGCCGTCCTGCCGGGGAGCTGTTTTTT
V gene: TRBV20-1; J gene: TRBJ1-2; clone size: many; D gene: -; CDR3 protein: CSASDTGFADYGYTF; CDR3 DNA: TGCAGTGCTAGTGACACGGGATTTGCGGACTATGGCTACACCTTC
V gene: TRBV25-1; J gene: TRBJ2-5; clone size: -; D gene: -; CDR3 protein: CVSGDGRASASSPSLDRAGTQYF; CDR3 DNA: TGTGTCAGCGGTGATGGGCGGGCTAGCGCCAGCAGCCCATCCCTTGACAGGGCTGGGACCCAGTACTTC
V gene: TRBV30; J gene: TRBJ1-2; clone size: few; D gene: TRBD1; CDR3 protein: CAWSVTGMSLDYGYTF; CDR3 DNA: TGTGCCTGGAGTGTGACAGGGATGTCGCTAGACTATGGCTACACCTTC
V gene: TRBV7-9; J gene: TRBJ2-1; clone size: -; D gene: -; CDR3 protein: CASSLGKDEQFF; CDR3 DNA: TGTGCCAGCAGCTTAGGGAAAGATGAGCAGTTCTTC
V gene: TRBV12-3/TRBV12-4; J gene: TRBJ1-6; clone size: many; D gene: -; CDR3 protein: CASSSYTGGSPLHF; CDR3 DNA: TGTGCCAGCAGTTCCTACACCGGGGGTTCACCCCTCCACTTT
V gene: TRBV28; J gene: TRBJ2-7; clone size: -; D gene: TRBD2; CDR3 protein: CASIRGGVSYEQYF; CDR3 DNA: TGTGCCAGCATACGCGGGGGGGTGTCCTACGAGCAGTACTTC
V gene: TRBV29-1; J gene: TRBJ2-7; clone size: -; D gene: TRBD1; CDR3 protein: CSVNRDRRLSYEQYF; CDR3 DNA: TGCAGCGTGAACAGGGACAGGAGGTTATCCTACGAGCAGTACTTC
V gene: TRBV5-4; J gene: TRBJ1-6; clone size: -; D gene: -; CDR3 protein: CASSLGLADSPLHF; CDR3 DNA: TGTGCCAGCAGCCTTGGACTAGCGGACTCACCCCTCCACTTT
V gene: TRBV5-8; J gene: TRBJ1-2; clone size: many; D gene: TRBD1; CDR3 protein: CASSWDREYGYTF; CDR3 DNA: TGTGCCAGCAGCTGGGACAGGGAATATGGCTACACCTTC
V gene: TRBV28; J gene: TRBJ1-2; clone size: many; D gene: TRBD1; CDR3 protein: CASSLRQGIDGYTF; CDR3 DNA: TGTGCCAGCAGTCTCCGACAGGGGATAGATGGCTACACCTTC
V gene: TRBV5-4; J gene: TRBJ2-5; clone size: many; D gene: TRBD1; CDR3 protein: CASSLGAGTVETQYF; CDR3 DNA: TGTGCCAGCAGCTTGGGGGCCGGGACAGTAGAGACCCAGTACTTC
V gene: TRBV20-1; J gene: TRBJ1-2; clone size: -; D gene: TRBD1; CDR3 protein: CSAPNRGDYGCTF; CDR3 DNA: TGCAGTGCTCCTAACAGGGGGGACTATGGCTGCACCTTC
V gene: TRBV12-3/TRBV12-4; J gene: TRBJ1-5; clone size: many; D gene: -; CDR3 protein: CASRGEYQPQHF; CDR3 DNA: TGTGCCAGCAGGGGGGAGTATCAGCCCCAGCATTTT
V gene: TRBV10-3; J gene: TRBJ2-2; clone size: -; D gene: -; CDR3 protein: CASSPPNAGELFF; CDR3 DNA: TGTGCCAGCAGTCCCCCGAACGCCGGGGAGCTGTTTTTT
V gene: TRBV15; J gene: TRBJ1-2; clone size: once; D gene: -; CDR3 protein: CATSRTESYNYGYTF; CDR3 DNA: TGTGCCACCAGCAGGACAGAGTCTTATAACTATGGCTACACCTTC
V gene: TRBV10-3; J gene: TRBJ1-3; clone size: -; D gene: -; CDR3 protein: CAISDRTSGNTIYF; CDR3 DNA: TGTGCCATCAGTGACAGGACATCTGGAAACACCATATATTTT
V gene: TRBV20-1; J gene: TRBJ2-5; clone size: many; D gene: -; CDR3 protein: CSARAEETQYF; CDR3 DNA: TGCAGTGCTAGAGCCGAAGAGACCCAGTACTTC
V gene: TRBV10-3; J gene: TRBJ2-2; clone size: many; D gene: -; CDR3 protein: CAIRDDSRSNTGELFF; CDR3 DNA: TGTGCCATCAGAGACGACAGCCGTTCGAACACCGGGGAGCTGTTTTTT
V gene: TRBV7-9; J gene: TRBJ2-6; clone size: few; D gene: TRBD2; CDR3 protein: CASKGTSGSGANVLTF; CDR3 DNA: TGTGCCAGCAAGGGGACTAGCGGGTCTGGGGCCAACGTCCTGACTTTC
V gene: TRBV29-1; J gene: TRBJ2-5; clone size: -; D gene: TRBD2; CDR3 protein: CSVVLGGVVAGGETQYF; CDR3 DNA: TGCAGCGTTGTACTCGGCGGGGTCGTAGCGGGAGGTGAGACCCAGTACTTC
V gene: TRBV29-1; J gene: TRBJ1-2; clone size: -; D gene: -; CDR3 protein: CSQGTANYGYTF; CDR3 DNA: TGCAGCCAAGGAACAGCTAACTATGGCTACACCTTC
V gene: TRBV12-3/TRBV12-4; J gene: TRBJ2-5; clone size: many; D gene: -; CDR3 protein: CASSPRTAETQYF; CDR3 DNA: TGTGCCAGCAGTCCCAGGACAGCGGAGACCCAGTACTTC
V gene: TRBV19; J gene: TRBJ2-2; clone size: -; D gene: -; CDR3 protein: CASSRDGTGELFF; CDR3 DNA: TGTGCCAGTAGTCGGGACGGCACCGGGGAGCTGTTTTTT
V gene: TRBV5-1; J gene: TRBJ2-7; clone size: -; D gene: -; CDR3 protein: CASSLAGSKYEQYF; CDR3 DNA: TGCGCCAGCAGCTTAGCAGGGAGCAAATACGAGCAGTACTTC